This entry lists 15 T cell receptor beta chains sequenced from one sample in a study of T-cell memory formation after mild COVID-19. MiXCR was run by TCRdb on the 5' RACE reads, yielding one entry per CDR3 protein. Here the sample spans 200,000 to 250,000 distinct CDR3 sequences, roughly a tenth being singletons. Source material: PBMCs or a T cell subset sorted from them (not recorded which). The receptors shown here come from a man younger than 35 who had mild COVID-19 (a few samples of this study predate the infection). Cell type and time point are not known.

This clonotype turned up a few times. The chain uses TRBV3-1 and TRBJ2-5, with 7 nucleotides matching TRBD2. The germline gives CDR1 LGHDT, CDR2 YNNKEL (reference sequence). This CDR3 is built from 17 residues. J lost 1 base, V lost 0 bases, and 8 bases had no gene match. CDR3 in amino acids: CASSQDPPSGFQETQYF. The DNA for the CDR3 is TGTGCCAGCAGCCAAGACCCGCCTAGCGGATTCCAAGAGACCCAGTACTTC.

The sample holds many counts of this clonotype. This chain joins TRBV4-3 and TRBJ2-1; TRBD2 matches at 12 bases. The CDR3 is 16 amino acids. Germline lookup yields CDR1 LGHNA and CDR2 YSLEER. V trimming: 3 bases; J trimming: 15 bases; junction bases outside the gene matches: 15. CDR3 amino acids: CASSQLGVTSGGPRFF. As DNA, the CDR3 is TGCGCCAGCAGCCAGCTAGGAGTGACTAGCGGGGGACCCCGGTTCTTC.

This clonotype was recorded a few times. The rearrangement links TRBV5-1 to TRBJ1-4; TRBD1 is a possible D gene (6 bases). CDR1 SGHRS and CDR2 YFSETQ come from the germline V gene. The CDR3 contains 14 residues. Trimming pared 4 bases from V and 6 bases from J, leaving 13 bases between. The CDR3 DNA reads TGCGCCAGCAGCCTGGGGGGGCCGGATGAAAAACTGTTTTTT. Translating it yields CASSLGGPDEKLFF.

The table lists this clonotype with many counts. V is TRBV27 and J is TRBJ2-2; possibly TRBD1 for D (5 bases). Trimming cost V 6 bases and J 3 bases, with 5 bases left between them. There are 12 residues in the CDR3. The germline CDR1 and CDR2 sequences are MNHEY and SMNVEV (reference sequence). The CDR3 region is CASRTDTGELFF. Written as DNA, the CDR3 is TGTGCCAGCAGGACAGACACCGGGGAGCTGTTTTTT.

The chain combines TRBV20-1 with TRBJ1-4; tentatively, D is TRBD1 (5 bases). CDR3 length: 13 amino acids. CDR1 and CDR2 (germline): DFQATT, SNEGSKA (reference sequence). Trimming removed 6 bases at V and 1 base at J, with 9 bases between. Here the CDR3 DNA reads TGCAGTGCCAACCAGGGAACTAATGAAAAACTGTTTTTT. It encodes CSANQGTNEKLFF.

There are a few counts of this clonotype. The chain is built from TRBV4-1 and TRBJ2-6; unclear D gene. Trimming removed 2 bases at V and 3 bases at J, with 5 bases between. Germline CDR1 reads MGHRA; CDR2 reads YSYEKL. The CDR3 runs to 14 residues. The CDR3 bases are TGCGCCAGCAGCCAACATGATGGGGCCAACGTCCTGACTTTC. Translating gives CASSQHDGANVLTF.

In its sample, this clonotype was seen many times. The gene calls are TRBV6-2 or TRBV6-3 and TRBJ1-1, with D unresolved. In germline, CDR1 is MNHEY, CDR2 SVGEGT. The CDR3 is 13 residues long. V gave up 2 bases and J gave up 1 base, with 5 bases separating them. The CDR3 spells CASSYGGNTEAFF. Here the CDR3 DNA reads TGTGCCAGCAGTTACGGAGGGAACACTGAAGCTTTCTTT.

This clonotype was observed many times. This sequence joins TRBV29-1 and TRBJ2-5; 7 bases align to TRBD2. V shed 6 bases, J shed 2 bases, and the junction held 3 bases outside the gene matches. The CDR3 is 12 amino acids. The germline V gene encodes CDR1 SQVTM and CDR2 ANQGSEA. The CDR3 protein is CSVWGGQETQYF. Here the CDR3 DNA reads TGCAGCGTCTGGGGGGGGCAAGAGACCCAGTACTTC. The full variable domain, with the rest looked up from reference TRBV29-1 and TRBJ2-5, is SAVISQKPSRDICQRGTSLTIQCQVDSQVTMMFWYRQQPGQSLTLIATANQGSEATYESGFVIDKFPISRPNLTFSTLTVSNMSPEDSSIYLCSVWGGQETQYFGPGTRLLVL.

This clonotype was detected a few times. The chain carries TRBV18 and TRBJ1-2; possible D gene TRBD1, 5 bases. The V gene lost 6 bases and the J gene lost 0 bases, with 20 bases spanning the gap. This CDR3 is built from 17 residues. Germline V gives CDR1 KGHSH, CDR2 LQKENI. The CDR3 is CASSLTSTVRPNYGYTF. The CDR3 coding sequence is TGTGCCAGCTCGCTAACCTCGACAGTGCGCCCTAACTATGGCTACACCTTC.

CDR3 coding DNA: TGTGCCAGCAGTGACGGAGTCGGGGGCACTACGCAGTATTTT. It is translated as CASSDGVGGTTQYF. The V call is TRBV6-4, the J call TRBJ2-3; D is tentatively TRBD1 or TRBD2 (6 bases each). V lost 2 bases to trimming and J lost 8 bases, with 14 bases between them. The CDR3 totals 14 residues. CDR1 MRHNA and CDR2 SNTAGT come from the germline V gene.

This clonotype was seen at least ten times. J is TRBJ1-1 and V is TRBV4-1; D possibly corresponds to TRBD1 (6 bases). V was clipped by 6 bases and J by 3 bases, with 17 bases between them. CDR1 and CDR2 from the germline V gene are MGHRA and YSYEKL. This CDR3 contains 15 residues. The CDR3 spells CASSLGGRSDTEAFF. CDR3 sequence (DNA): TGCGCCAGCAGTCTCGGGGGCAGGTCGGACACTGAAGCTTTCTTT.

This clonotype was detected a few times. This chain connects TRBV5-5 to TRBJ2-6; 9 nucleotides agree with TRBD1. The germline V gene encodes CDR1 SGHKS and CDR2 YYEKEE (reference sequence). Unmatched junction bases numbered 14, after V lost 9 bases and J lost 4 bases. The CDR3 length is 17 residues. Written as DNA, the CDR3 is TGTGCCACCCACACTCCGACAGGGGGTTTCGGGGCCAACGTCCTGACTTTC. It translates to CATHTPTGGFGANVLTF.

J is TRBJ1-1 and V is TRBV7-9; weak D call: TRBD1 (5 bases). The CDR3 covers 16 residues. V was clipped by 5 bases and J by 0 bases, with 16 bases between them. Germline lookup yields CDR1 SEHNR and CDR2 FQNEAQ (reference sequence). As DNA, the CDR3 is TGTGCCAGCAGCCCGGACACCCCTAGCTTGAACACTGAAGCTTTCTTT. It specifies CASSPDTPSLNTEAFF.

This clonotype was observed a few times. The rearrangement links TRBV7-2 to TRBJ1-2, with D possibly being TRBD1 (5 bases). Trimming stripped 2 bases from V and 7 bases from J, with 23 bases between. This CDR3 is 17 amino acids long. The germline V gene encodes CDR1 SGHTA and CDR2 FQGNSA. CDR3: CASSLYRTGMLGGGYTF. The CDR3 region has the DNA TGTGCCAGCAGCTTATATCGTACAGGCATGCTGGGCGGTGGCTACACCTTC.

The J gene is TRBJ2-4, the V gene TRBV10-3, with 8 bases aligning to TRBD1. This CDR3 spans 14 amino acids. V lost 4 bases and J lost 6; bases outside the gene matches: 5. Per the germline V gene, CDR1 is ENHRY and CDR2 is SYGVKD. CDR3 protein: CAISGQGAGNIQYF. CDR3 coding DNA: TGTGCCATCAGTGGGCAGGGGGCCGGAAACATTCAGTACTTC.